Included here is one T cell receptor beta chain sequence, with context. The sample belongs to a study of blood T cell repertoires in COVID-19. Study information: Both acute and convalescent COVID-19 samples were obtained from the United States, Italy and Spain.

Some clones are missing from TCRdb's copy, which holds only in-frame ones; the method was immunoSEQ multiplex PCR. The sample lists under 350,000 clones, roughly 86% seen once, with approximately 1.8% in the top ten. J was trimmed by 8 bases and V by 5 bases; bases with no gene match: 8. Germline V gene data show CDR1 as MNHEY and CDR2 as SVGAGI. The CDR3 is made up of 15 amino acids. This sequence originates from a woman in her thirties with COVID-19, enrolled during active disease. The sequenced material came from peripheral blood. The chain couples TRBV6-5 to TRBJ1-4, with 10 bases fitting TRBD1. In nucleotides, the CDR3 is TGTGCCAGCAGTACGCGGACAGGGGGACCCGAAAAACTGTTTTTT. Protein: CASSTRTGGPEKLFF.